Following are 11 T cell receptor beta chains from one sample sequenced in a study of cytomegalovirus exposure and HLA in healthy donors. The PCR had 60 Vbeta and 13 Jbeta primers. Assay: immunoSEQ multiplex PCR; the TCRdb copy retains only in-frame clones and omits some. This table holds fewer than 110,000 clones, about four fifths found once. Sample: PBMCs. The receptors were sampled from a middle-aged woman in good health and CMV-seronegative.

This chain uses TRBV29-1 with TRBJ1-4; D is unclear. V lost 7 bases, J lost 7 bases, and 16 bases lay in between. Germline CDR1 reads SQVTM; CDR2 reads ANQGSEA. This CDR3 region has 13 residues. CDR3 nucleotides: TGCAGCGGCCGACCTGGGGAGGGTGAAAAACTGTTTTTT. It encodes CSGRPGEGEKLFF.

This chain links TRBV6-1 with TRBJ2-5; 9 nucleotides match TRBD1. With 4 bases clipped from V and 2 bases from J, the junction kept 5 bases outside the gene matches. The V gene's germline CDR1 is MNHNS and CDR2 SASEGT. The CDR3 is 15 amino acids. The CDR3 DNA sequence: TGTGCCAGCAGTGGAATAGACAGGGGGCAAGAGACCCAGTACTTC. Its protein product is CASSGIDRGQETQYF.

Here the CDR3 DNA reads TGTGCCAGCAGCTTAGAGGCGGGAGGGCCCTACGAGCAGTACTTC. Translation gives CASSLEAGGPYEQYF. The chain recombines TRBV11-2 with TRBJ2-7; 9 nucleotides match TRBD2. The trim removed 0 bases at V and 2 bases at J, leaving 2 bases unmatched. Germline CDR1 and CDR2: SGHAT and FQNNGV. The CDR3 is made up of 15 amino acids. Filled out from reference TRBV11-2 and TRBJ2-7, the complete variable domain reads EAGVAQSPRYKIIEKRQSVAFWCNPISGHATLYWYQQILGQGPKLLIQFQNNGVVDDSQLPKDRFSAERLKGVDSTLKIQPAKLEDSAVYLCASSLEAGGPYEQYFGPGTRLTVT.

The J gene is TRBJ2-1, the V gene TRBV5-1, with 9 bases identical to TRBD2. The junction had 6 bases not matched to a gene; V was cut back by 5 bases and J by 9 bases. The CDR3 length is 13 residues. Germline lookup yields CDR1 SGHRS and CDR2 YFSETQ. CDR3 nucleotides: TGCGCCAGCAGGCGGGAGGGCCCAGGTGAGCAGTTCTTC. This translates into CASRREGPGEQFF.

The chain couples TRBV4-2 to TRBJ1-4; no definite D call. CDR1 and CDR2 (germline): LGHNA, YNFKEQ. The ends were cut back, 0 bases at V and 4 bases at J, with 12 bases in the middle. This CDR3 has 16 residues. The CDR3 DNA is TGTGCCAGCAGCCAAGATCCGTATAGTTTTAATGAAAAACTGTTTTTT. It is translated as CASSQDPYSFNEKLFF.

As concerns this clone: The junction shows a germline mismatch at one end, possibly a read error. At the DNA level, this CDR3 is encoded by other sequences in the same sample as well. The rearrangement uses TRBV19 and TRBJ1-2; TRBD1 might be the D (6 bases). The CDR3 extends over 13 amino acids. Per germline, CDR1 LNHDA and CDR2 SQIVND (reference sequence). The CDR3 DNA reads as TGCGCCAGTATCGGCCAGGGGTCCTATGGCTACACCTTC. Translated, it gives CASIGQGSYGYTF.

This chain joins TRBV29-1 and TRBJ2-2; D remains unclear. V was cut by 4 bases and J by 0 bases, with 12 bases left in between. Germline V gene lookup returns CDR1 SQVTM and CDR2 ANQGSEA. CDR3 size: 15 residues. The chain's CDR3 is CSVVVGSTNTGELFF. The CDR3 coding sequence is TGCAGCGTTGTAGTAGGTAGCACGAACACCGGGGAGCTGTTTTTT.

This clone was detected only once. J is TRBJ2-5 and V is TRBV5-1; 11 bases match TRBD1. This CDR3 has 14 residues. J gave up 3 bases and V 8 bases, and 6 bases lay outside the gene matches. Germline CDR1 is SGHRS and CDR2 is YFSETQ. The chain's CDR3 is CARYGDRGKETQYF. CDR3 nucleotides: TGCGCCAGATACGGGGACAGGGGGAAAGAGACCCAGTACTTC.

CDR3 in amino acids: CAWKVGTGDLEQYF. In DNA form, the CDR3 reads TGTGCCTGGAAGGTCGGTACAGGGGACCTGGAGCAGTACTTC. V and J are TRBV30 and TRBJ2-7; 7 nucleotides match TRBD1. V was pared by 4 bases and J by 7 bases, with 13 bases of the junction left unmatched. CDR3 size: 14 residues. CDR1 is GTSNPN, CDR2 SVGIG, per germline (reference sequence).

This chain joins TRBV18 and TRBJ2-7, with 11 bases matching TRBD2. CDR3 length: 16 amino acids. Germline V lookup: CDR1 KGHSH, CDR2 LQKENI. The V gene end was trimmed by 2 bases and the J gene end by 3 bases; junction bases not matched to a gene: 6. CDR3 in amino acids: CASSPSGTSGNYEQYF. The DNA of the CDR3 is TGTGCCAGCTCACCATCCGGGACTAGCGGAAACTACGAGCAGTACTTC.

The CDR3 region has the DNA TGTGCCTGGAGTAAGGGGGGGACAGGAGGTGAAAAACTGTTTTTT. The encoded protein is CAWSKGGTGGEKLFF. V is TRBV30 and J is TRBJ1-4; 8 bases align to TRBD1. Germline V gene lookup returns CDR1 GTSNPN and CDR2 SVGIG (reference sequence). The J segment lost 7 bases and the V segment lost 2 bases, leaving 9 bases of the junction unmatched. The CDR3 consists of 15 residues.